A selection of T cell receptor beta chains follows, all from one sample in a study of T cells in Graves' hyperthyroidism and ophthalmopathy. TCRdb passed the multiplex PCR reads through MiXCR, listing each CDR3 protein once. The sample contains hundreds of thousands of distinct CDR3 sequences, about 43% of which appear only once. What was sequenced was peripheral blood or thyroid tissue (not recorded which). All receptors come from a woman under 30 with Graves' hyperthyroidism. The CDR3 runs from the conserved cysteine through the conserved F or W. The D gene is left open where the match is weak. Expanded clones get a size class; other rows say once, few or many, or leave the size out.

V gene: TRBV29-1
J gene: TRBJ1-2
D gene: .
clone size: .
CDR3 protein: CSLDGDRNYGYTF
CDR3 DNA: TGCAGCTTAGACGGAGACAGAAACTATGGCTACACCTTC

V gene: TRBV25-1
J gene: TRBJ1-2
D gene: TRBD1
clone size: .
CDR3 protein: CALTGTAGYTF
CDR3 DNA: TGTGCCCTGACAGGGACGGCTGGCTACACCTTC

V gene: TRBV20-1
J gene: TRBJ1-1
D gene: TRBD1
clone size: few
CDR3 protein: CSATPGQTNTEAFF
CDR3 DNA: TGCAGTGCTACCCCGGGACAGACGAACACTGAAGCTTTCTTT

V gene: TRBV12-3/TRBV12-4
J gene: TRBJ1-3
D gene: .
clone size: .
CDR3 protein: CASSFGAGDGNTIYF
CDR3 DNA: TGTGCCAGCAGTTTTGGGGCAGGGGATGGAAACACCATATATTTT

V gene: TRBV7-9
J gene: TRBJ2-5
D gene: .
clone size: .
CDR3 protein: CASSWGHSYQETQYF
CDR3 DNA: TGTGCCAGCAGCTGGGGACATTCGTACCAAGAGACCCAGTACTTC

V gene: TRBV20-1
J gene: TRBJ1-4
D gene: TRBD1
clone size: few
CDR3 protein: CSAGTGRGEKLFF
CDR3 DNA: TGCAGTGCTGGGACAGGGCGAGGGGAAAAACTGTTTTTT

V gene: TRBV2
J gene: TRBJ1-1
D gene: .
clone size: many
CDR3 protein: CASSQQGFKAFF
CDR3 DNA: TGTGCCAGCAGTCAACAGGGATTCAAGGCTTTCTTT

V gene: TRBV7-9
J gene: TRBJ1-1
D gene: .
clone size: .
CDR3 protein: CASSLGHRNTEAFF
CDR3 DNA: TGTGCCAGCAGCTTAGGGCACAGGAACACTGAAGCTTTCTTT

V gene: TRBV25-1
J gene: TRBJ1-2
D gene: TRBD1
clone size: .
CDR3 protein: CASSDLRGGVDYGYTF
CDR3 DNA: TGTGCCAGCAGTGATCTCCGAGGGGGCGTTGACTATGGCTACACCTTC

V gene: TRBV29-1
J gene: TRBJ2-7
D gene: .
clone size: many
CDR3 protein: CSVEGRRYEQYF
CDR3 DNA: TGCAGCGTTGAGGGCAGACGATACGAGCAGTACTTC

V gene: TRBV6-1
J gene: TRBJ1-5
D gene: .
clone size: .
CDR3 protein: CASSEEGTHQPQHF
CDR3 DNA: TGTGCCAGCAGTGAAGAGGGCACCCATCAGCCCCAGCATTTT

V gene: TRBV19
J gene: TRBJ1-2
D gene: TRBD1
clone size: .
CDR3 protein: CASRNDGTANYGYTF
CDR3 DNA: TGTGCCAGTAGAAACGACGGGACAGCAAACTATGGCTACACCTTC

V gene: TRBV2
J gene: TRBJ1-6
D gene: TRBD1
clone size: .
CDR3 protein: CASGTVNSPLHF
CDR3 DNA: TGTGCCAGCGGGACAGTCAATTCACCCCTCCACTTT

V gene: TRBV2
J gene: TRBJ1-1
D gene: .
clone size: .
CDR3 protein: CASTPMLLNTEAFF
CDR3 DNA: TGTGCCAGCACCCCTATGCTCCTGAACACTGAAGCTTTCTTT

V gene: TRBV29-1
J gene: TRBJ1-2
D gene: TRBD1
clone size: .
CDR3 protein: CSGGTGNYGYTF
CDR3 DNA: TGCAGCGGGGGGACAGGTAACTATGGCTACACCTTC

V gene: TRBV7-9
J gene: TRBJ1-2
D gene: .
clone size: .
CDR3 protein: CASSSGMSSYTF
CDR3 DNA: TGTGCCAGCAGTTCCGGGATGTCGAGCTACACCTTC

V gene: TRBV25-1
J gene: TRBJ2-2
D gene: .
clone size: few
CDR3 protein: CASSETADTGELFF
CDR3 DNA: TGTGCCAGCAGTGAAACAGCAGACACCGGGGAGCTGTTTTTT

V gene: TRBV7-8
J gene: TRBJ2-5
D gene: .
clone size: .
CDR3 protein: CASSLGRYQPQYF
CDR3 DNA: TGTGCCAGCAGCTTAGGGAGGTATCAGCCCCAGTACTTC

V gene: TRBV24-1
J gene: TRBJ1-5
D gene: TRBD1
clone size: many
CDR3 protein: CATSDRTGGNQPQHF
CDR3 DNA: TGTGCCACCAGTGATCGGACAGGGGGCAATCAGCCCCAGCATTTT

V gene: TRBV24-1
J gene: TRBJ1-5
D gene: .
clone size: many
CDR3 protein: CATSGSGVWGQPQHF
CDR3 DNA: TGTGCCACCAGCGGGAGTGGAGTTTGGGGGCAGCCCCAGCATTTT

V gene: TRBV19
J gene: TRBJ2-2
D gene: .
clone size: .
CDR3 protein: CASIGAGNTGELFF
CDR3 DNA: TGTGCCAGTATTGGGGCAGGGAACACCGGGGAGCTGTTTTTT

V gene: TRBV6-5
J gene: TRBJ2-7
D gene: TRBD2
clone size: .
CDR3 protein: CASSPSGWAQYF
CDR3 DNA: TGTGCCAGCAGTCCTAGCGGGTGGGCGCAGTACTTC

V gene: TRBV7-2
J gene: TRBJ1-6
D gene: TRBD1
clone size: .
CDR3 protein: CASSFGQVGSPLHF
CDR3 DNA: TGTGCCAGCAGCTTCGGACAGGTCGGTTCACCCCTCCACTTT

V gene: TRBV15
J gene: TRBJ2-5
D gene: .
clone size: .
CDR3 protein: CATSRDQPGDGETQYF
CDR3 DNA: TGTGCCACCAGCAGAGATCAGCCAGGGGATGGGGAGACCCAGTACTTC

V gene: TRBV25-1
J gene: TRBJ1-1
D gene: TRBD1
clone size: .
CDR3 protein: CASSLGGQGLTEAFF
CDR3 DNA: TGTGCCAGCAGCTTGGGGGGACAGGGGCTCACTGAAGCTTTCTTT

V gene: TRBV20-1
J gene: TRBJ1-2
D gene: TRBD1
clone size: .
CDR3 protein: CSARDKPGGNYGYTF
CDR3 DNA: TGCAGTGCTAGAGATAAGCCAGGGGGCAACTATGGCTACACCTTC

V gene: TRBV25-1
J gene: TRBJ1-6
D gene: .
clone size: .
CDR3 protein: CDRVNSPLHF
CDR3 DNA: TGTGACAGGGTTAATTCACCCCTCCACTTT

V gene: TRBV20-1
J gene: TRBJ2-5
D gene: TRBD1
clone size: few
CDR3 protein: CSAIWTGTGGETQYF
CDR3 DNA: TGCAGTGCTATATGGACCGGGACAGGGGGGGAGACCCAGTACTTC

V gene: TRBV29-1
J gene: TRBJ1-2
D gene: .
clone size: .
CDR3 protein: CSSQTRYGYTF
CDR3 DNA: TGCAGCTCCCAGACCCGGTATGGCTACACCTTC

V gene: TRBV15
J gene: TRBJ2-7
D gene: TRBD1
clone size: many
CDR3 protein: CATSRDKAQGAYEQYF
CDR3 DNA: TGTGCCACCAGCAGAGATAAGGCACAGGGGGCCTACGAGCAGTACTTC

V gene: TRBV12-3/TRBV12-4
J gene: TRBJ1-5
D gene: .
clone size: few
CDR3 protein: CASSFGVLNQPQHF
CDR3 DNA: TGTGCCAGCAGTTTCGGGGTCCTGAATCAGCCCCAGCATTTT

V gene: TRBV24-1
J gene: TRBJ2-6
D gene: .
clone size: .
CDR3 protein: CATSDFRTGANVLTF
CDR3 DNA: TGTGCCACCAGTGATTTTCGGACGGGGGCCAACGTCCTGACTTTC

V gene: TRBV3-1
J gene: TRBJ1-2
D gene: .
clone size: once
CDR3 protein: CASSLSYSGYTF
CDR3 DNA: TGTGCCAGCAGCCTAAGCTACTCAGGCTACACCTTC

V gene: TRBV20-1
J gene: TRBJ1-1
D gene: .
clone size: .
CDR3 protein: CSASRGSAFF
CDR3 DNA: TGCAGTGCGTCGAGGGGATCGGCTTTCTTT

V gene: TRBV5-1
J gene: TRBJ1-1
D gene: .
clone size: .
CDR3 protein: CASSTTGTDWNTEAFF
CDR3 DNA: TGCGCCAGCAGCACCACCGGGACGGACTGGAACACTGAAGCTTTCTTT

V gene: TRBV12-3/TRBV12-4
J gene: TRBJ1-2
D gene: .
clone size: many
CDR3 protein: CASSLGRNYGYTF
CDR3 DNA: TGTGCCAGCAGCTTGGGACGTAACTATGGCTACACCTTC

V gene: TRBV7-9
J gene: TRBJ2-5
D gene: .
clone size: .
CDR3 protein: CASSLAGNRGTQYF
CDR3 DNA: TGTGCCAGCAGCTTGGCGGGGAATCGAGGGACCCAGTACTTC

V gene: TRBV6-1
J gene: TRBJ1-4
D gene: .
clone size: .
CDR3 protein: CASNRGHEKLFF
CDR3 DNA: TGTGCCAGCAACCGGGGACATGAAAAACTGTTTTTT

V gene: TRBV29-1
J gene: TRBJ1-1
D gene: .
clone size: .
CDR3 protein: CSLERGRTEAFF
CDR3 DNA: TGCAGCTTGGAAAGGGGGAGGACTGAAGCTTTCTTT

V gene: TRBV15
J gene: TRBJ2-7
D gene: .
clone size: once
CDR3 protein: CATSSESNLGYEQYF
CDR3 DNA: TGTGCCACCAGCAGTGAGTCGAATCTTGGTTACGAGCAGTACTTC

V gene: TRBV10-3
J gene: TRBJ1-5
D gene: .
clone size: .
CDR3 protein: CAISGTDGGYGQPQHF
CDR3 DNA: TGTGCCATCAGTGGTACAGACGGAGGGTATGGTCAGCCCCAGCATTTT

V gene: TRBV29-1
J gene: TRBJ1-4
D gene: .
clone size: .
CDR3 protein: CSVELPWSATNEKLFF
CDR3 DNA: TGCAGCGTTGAGCTCCCATGGTCCGCAACTAATGAAAAACTGTTTTTT

V gene: TRBV19
J gene: TRBJ1-5
D gene: TRBD1
clone size: .
CDR3 protein: CASSIVGRGRGNQPPHF
CDR3 DNA: TGTGCCAGTAGTATAGTTGGCAGGGGGAGAGGCAATCAGCCCCCGCATTTT

V gene: TRBV14
J gene: TRBJ1-1
D gene: .
clone size: .
CDR3 protein: CASSPLDTEAFF
CDR3 DNA: TGTGCCAGCAGTCCTCTGGACACTGAAGCTTTCTTT

V gene: TRBV9
J gene: TRBJ2-5
D gene: TRBD1
clone size: .
CDR3 protein: CASSEAGQGWTQYF
CDR3 DNA: TGTGCCAGCAGTGAGGCCGGACAGGGATGGACCCAGTACTTC

V gene: TRBV9
J gene: TRBJ1-4
D gene: .
clone size: many
CDR3 protein: CASSGREANEKLFF
CDR3 DNA: TGTGCCAGCAGCGGCAGGGAGGCTAATGAAAAACTGTTTTTT

V gene: TRBV7-2
J gene: TRBJ2-5
D gene: TRBD1
clone size: .
CDR3 protein: CAIRGQGNQPQYF
CDR3 DNA: TGTGCCATCAGGGGACAGGGGAATCAGCCCCAGTACTTC

V gene: TRBV7-2
J gene: TRBJ2-7
D gene: .
clone size: few
CDR3 protein: CASSQTRDRAYEQYF
CDR3 DNA: TGCGCCAGCAGCCAAACTCGTGACAGAGCCTACGAGCAGTACTTC

V gene: TRBV7-8
J gene: TRBJ2-5
D gene: .
clone size: many
CDR3 protein: CASSLVPGQETQYF
CDR3 DNA: TGTGCCAGCAGCTTGGTACCTGGCCAAGAGACCCAGTACTTC

V gene: TRBV5-1
J gene: TRBJ2-5
D gene: .
clone size: few
CDR3 protein: CASSLEAAIQETQYF
CDR3 DNA: TGCGCCAGCAGCTTGGAGGCAGCGATCCAAGAGACCCAGTACTTC

V gene: TRBV24-1
J gene: TRBJ2-2
D gene: .
clone size: .
CDR3 protein: CASTGRARAGELFF
CDR3 DNA: TGTGCCAGCACGGGACGGGCAAGAGCCGGGGAGCTGTTTTTT

V gene: TRBV7-8
J gene: TRBJ1-5
D gene: .
clone size: few
CDR3 protein: CASSLVGGGKPQHF
CDR3 DNA: TGTGCCAGCAGCTTAGTTGGGGGGGGAAAGCCCCAGCATTTT

V gene: TRBV7-9
J gene: TRBJ1-1
D gene: .
clone size: many
CDR3 protein: CASSWWDQAEAFF
CDR3 DNA: TGTGCCAGCAGCTGGTGGGATCAGGCTGAAGCTTTCTTT